Below are 11 T cell receptor beta chains sequenced from a single sample in a study of OX40 agonist ivuxolimab in advanced cancers. Assay: immunoSEQ multiplex PCR; the TCRdb copy retains only in-frame clones and omits some. The table records about 73,000 clones, about nine tenths of them present only once. The sequencing used CD4+ or CD8+ T cells sorted from blood, collected in a trial of the OX40 agonist ivuxolimab. The receptors were sampled from an adult with an advanced solid tumor such as melanoma, head and neck, liver or kidney cancer.

The CDR3 spells CAVRTGDSGNTIYF. CDR3 DNA: TGCGCCGTTCGGACAGGGGACTCTGGAAACACCATATATTTT. This chain uses TRBV4-1 with TRBJ1-3; TRBD1 matches at 9 bases. The CDR3 has 14 amino acids. Germline CDR1 MGHRA, CDR2 YSYEKL. Trimming at V came to 11 bases and at J to 0 bases, leaving 5 bases not matched to a gene.

This chain links TRBV27 with TRBJ1-1; no definite D call. The CDR3 runs 12 residues. V lost 3 bases and J 4 bases, leaving 6 bases between the germline ends. Germline CDR1 MNHEY, CDR2 SMNVEV (reference sequence). The chain's CDR3 is CASSLRGTEAFF. The CDR3 nucleotides read TGTGCCAGCAGTTTGAGAGGCACTGAAGCTTTCTTT.

V and J are TRBV6-5 and TRBJ2-3, with 7 nucleotides matching TRBD1. Trimming removed 6 bases from V and 11 bases from J; junction bases left unmatched: 8. Germline-derived CDR1 and CDR2 are MNHEY and SVGAGI. The CDR3 runs 12 residues. CDR3 bases: TGTGCCAGCAGCCTTAGACAGGGTGGGCAGTATTTT. This encodes CASSLRQGGQYF.

This clone was detected once. The chain has TRBV6-1 and TRBJ2-7; 9 bases map to TRBD1. J lost 6 bases, V lost 6 bases, and 12 bases had no gene match. Germline CDR1 reads MNHNS; CDR2 reads SASEGT. The CDR3 sequence is 15 residues long. The CDR3 sequence: CASRDRDRAVFEQYF. The CDR3 nucleotides are TGTGCCAGCAGGGACAGGGACAGGGCAGTTTTCGAGCAGTACTTC.

This clone occurred a few times. The rearrangement links TRBV2 to TRBJ2-1, with 13 bases fitting TRBD2. Germline-derived CDR1 and CDR2 are SNHLY and FYNNEI. V lost 6 bases, J lost 12 bases, and 17 bases stayed unmatched. The CDR3 extends over 17 amino acids. CDR3 coding DNA: TGTGCCAGCAGCTCCCTTCCCGGGACTAGCGGGATAATGGGGCAGTTCTTC. Translation gives CASSSLPGTSGIMGQFF.

The chain has TRBV6-5 and TRBJ1-2; D is undetermined. Germline CDR1 and CDR2: MNHEY and SVGAGI. V lost 10 bases to trimming and J lost 1 base, with 13 bases between them. This CDR3 contains 13 residues. CDR3 region: CAIRAGVNYGYTF. The CDR3 region has the DNA TGTGCCATCCGGGCAGGCGTTAACTATGGCTACACCTTC.

This chain joins TRBV11-2 and TRBJ2-2; 16 nucleotides line up with TRBD2. In germline, CDR1 is SGHAT, CDR2 FQNNGV. J gave up 5 bases and V 5 bases, and 8 bases lay outside the gene matches. The CDR3 contains 18 residues. The CDR3 reads CASSPGLAGGPGTGELFF. DNA for the CDR3: TGTGCCAGCAGCCCGGGACTAGCGGGAGGGCCAGGGACCGGGGAGCTGTTTTTT. Full variable domain (rest looked up from reference TRBV11-2 and TRBJ2-2): EAGVAQSPRYKIIEKRQSVAFWCNPISGHATLYWYQQILGQGPKLLIQFQNNGVVDDSQLPKDRFSAERLKGVDSTLKIQPAKLEDSAVYLCASSPGLAGGPGTGELFFGEGSRLTVL.

The chain has TRBV28 and TRBJ1-2; D is possibly TRBD1 (5 bases). CDR3 length: 13 residues. CDR1 is MDHEN and CDR2 is SYDVKM in the germline V gene. Trimming took off 5 bases at V and 8 bases at J, with 15 bases between the two ends. The CDR3 DNA reads TGTGCCAGCAGTCGGGGGTGGGCTAGGGGCTACACCTTC. Translating it yields CASSRGWARGYTF.

CDR3 in amino acids: CAWGTGGNQPQHF. The DNA for the CDR3 is TGTGCCTGGGGGACAGGGGGCAATCAGCCCCAGCATTTT. The rearrangement uses TRBV30 and TRBJ1-5, with 10 positions matching TRBD1. CDR3 size: 13 residues. Per the germline V gene, CDR1 is GTSNPN and CDR2 is SVGIG (reference sequence). V trimming: 5 bases; J trimming: 2 bases; junction bases outside the gene matches: 0.

The genes are TRBV20-1 and TRBJ1-1; D ambiguous. The V and J ends lost 8 bases and 5 bases respectively, with 6 bases between them. In germline, CDR1 is DFQATT, CDR2 SNEGSKA (reference sequence). There are 9 residues in the CDR3. CDR3 bases: TGCAGTTTGGGAACTGAAGCTTTCTTT. The encoded protein is CSLGTEAFF.

The V call is TRBV2, the J call TRBJ1-1; tentative D call: TRBD1 (5 bases). CDR1 and CDR2 (germline): SNHLY, FYNNEI. CDR3 length: 16 residues. Trimming removed 5 bases at V and 0 bases at J, with 16 bases between. The CDR3 loop reads CASSNRRGLMNTEAFF. The CDR3 DNA sequence: TGTGCCAGCAGTAACCGACGGGGGTTAATGAACACTGAAGCTTTCTTT.